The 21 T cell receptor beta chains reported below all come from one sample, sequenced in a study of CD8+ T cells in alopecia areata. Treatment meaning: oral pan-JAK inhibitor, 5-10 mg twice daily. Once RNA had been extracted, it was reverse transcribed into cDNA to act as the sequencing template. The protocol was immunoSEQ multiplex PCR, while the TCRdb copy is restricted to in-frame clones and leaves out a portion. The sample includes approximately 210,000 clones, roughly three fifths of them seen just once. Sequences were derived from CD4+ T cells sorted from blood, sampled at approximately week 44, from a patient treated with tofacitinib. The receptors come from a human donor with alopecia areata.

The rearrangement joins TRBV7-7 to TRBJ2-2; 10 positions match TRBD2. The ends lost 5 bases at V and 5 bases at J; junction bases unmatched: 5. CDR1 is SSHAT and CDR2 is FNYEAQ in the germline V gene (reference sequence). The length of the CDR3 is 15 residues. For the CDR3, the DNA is TGTGCCAGCAGCCCTAGCGGGGGCCTTACCGGGGAGCTGTTTTTT. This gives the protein CASSPSGGLTGELFF.

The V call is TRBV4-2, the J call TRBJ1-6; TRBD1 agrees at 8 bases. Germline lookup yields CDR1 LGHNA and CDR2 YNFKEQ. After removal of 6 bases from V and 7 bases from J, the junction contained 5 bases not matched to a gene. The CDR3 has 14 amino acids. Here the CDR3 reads CASSSGGENSPLHF. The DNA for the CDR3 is TGTGCCAGCAGTTCAGGGGGCGAAAATTCACCCCTCCACTTT.

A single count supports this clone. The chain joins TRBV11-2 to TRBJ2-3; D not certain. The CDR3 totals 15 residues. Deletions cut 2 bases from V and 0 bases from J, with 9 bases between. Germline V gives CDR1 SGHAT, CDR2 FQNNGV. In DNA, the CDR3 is TGTGCCAGCAGCTTAACGTTGGACAGCACAGATACGCAGTATTTT. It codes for CASSLTLDSTDTQYF.

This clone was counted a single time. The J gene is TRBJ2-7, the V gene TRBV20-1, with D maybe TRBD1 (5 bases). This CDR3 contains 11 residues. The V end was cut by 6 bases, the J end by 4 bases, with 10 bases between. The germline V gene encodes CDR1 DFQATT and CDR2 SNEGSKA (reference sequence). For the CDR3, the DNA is TGCAGTGCCCAACGACAGTACGAGCAGTACTTC. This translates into CSAQRQYEQYF.

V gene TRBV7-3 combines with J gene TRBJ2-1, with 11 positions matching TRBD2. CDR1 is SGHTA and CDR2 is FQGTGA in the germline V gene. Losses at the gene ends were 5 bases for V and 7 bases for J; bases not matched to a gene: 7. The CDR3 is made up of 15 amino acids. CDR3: CASSALAGGVNEQFF. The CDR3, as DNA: TGTGCCAGCAGCGCCCTAGCGGGGGGAGTGAATGAGCAGTTCTTC.

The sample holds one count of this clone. Here the CDR3 reads CSVDYLAGGTYNEQFF. The CDR3 coding sequence is TGCAGCGTTGATTATCTAGCGGGGGGTACTTACAATGAGCAGTTCTTC. The chain uses TRBV29-1 and TRBJ2-1, with 11 positions matching TRBD2. The ends lost 3 bases at V and 4 bases at J; junction bases unmatched: 8. CDR1 SQVTM and CDR2 ANQGSEA come from the germline V gene. This CDR3 spans 16 amino acids.

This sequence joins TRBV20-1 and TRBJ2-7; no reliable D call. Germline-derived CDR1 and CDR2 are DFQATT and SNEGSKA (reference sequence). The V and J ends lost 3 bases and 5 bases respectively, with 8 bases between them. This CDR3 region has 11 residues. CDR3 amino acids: CSARTANEQYF. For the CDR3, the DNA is TGCAGTGCTAGGACGGCCAACGAGCAGTACTTC.

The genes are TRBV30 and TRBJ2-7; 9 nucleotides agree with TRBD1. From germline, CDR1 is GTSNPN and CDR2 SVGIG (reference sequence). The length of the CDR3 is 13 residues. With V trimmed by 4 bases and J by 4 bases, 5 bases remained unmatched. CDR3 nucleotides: TGTGCCTGGAACCGACAGGGGGGTTACGAGCAGTACTTC. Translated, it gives CAWNRQGGYEQYF.

The CDR3 sequence is CASSRGQGGEKLFF. The CDR3 nucleotides read TGTGCCAGCAGCCGAGGACAGGGTGGGGAAAAACTGTTTTTT. The chain employs TRBV5-5 and TRBJ1-4; TRBD1 matches 8 bases. The V gene end was trimmed by 4 bases and the J gene end by 8 bases; junction bases not matched to a gene: 7. The CDR3 covers 14 residues. From germline, CDR1 is SGHKS and CDR2 YYEKEE (reference sequence).

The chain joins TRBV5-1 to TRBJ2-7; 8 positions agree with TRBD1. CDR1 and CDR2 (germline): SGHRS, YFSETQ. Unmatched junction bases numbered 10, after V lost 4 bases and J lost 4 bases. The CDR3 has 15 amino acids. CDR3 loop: CASSARTGSNYEQYF. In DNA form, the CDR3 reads TGCGCCAGCAGCGCTAGGACAGGGTCGAATTACGAGCAGTACTTC.

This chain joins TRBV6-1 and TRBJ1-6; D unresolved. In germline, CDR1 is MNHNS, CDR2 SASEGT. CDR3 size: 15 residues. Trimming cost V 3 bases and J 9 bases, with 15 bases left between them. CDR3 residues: CASSEAGVTTSPLHF. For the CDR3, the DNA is TGTGCCAGCAGTGAGGCAGGCGTTACGACTTCACCCCTCCACTTT.

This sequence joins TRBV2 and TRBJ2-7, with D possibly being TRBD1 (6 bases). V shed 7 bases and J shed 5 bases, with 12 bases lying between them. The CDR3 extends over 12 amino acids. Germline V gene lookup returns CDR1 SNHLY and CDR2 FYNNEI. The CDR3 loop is CASTQAGDEQYF. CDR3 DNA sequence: TGTGCCAGCACCCAAGCAGGGGACGAGCAGTACTTC.

The CDR3 nucleotides read TGTGCCAGCAGCTTAGAGTCGACAGATACGCAGTATTTT. Translating it yields CASSLESTDTQYF. The chain uses TRBV7-9 and TRBJ2-3; no clear D. This CDR3 is built from 13 residues. Germline CDR1 is SEHNR and CDR2 is FQNEAQ (reference sequence). V was pared by 1 base and J by 3 bases, with 5 bases between.

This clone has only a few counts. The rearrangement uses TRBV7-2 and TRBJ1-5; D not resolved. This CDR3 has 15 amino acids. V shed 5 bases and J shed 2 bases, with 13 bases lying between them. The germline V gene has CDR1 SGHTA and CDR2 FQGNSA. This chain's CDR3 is CASSVDWQGNQPQHF. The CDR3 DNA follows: TGTGCCAGCAGCGTGGATTGGCAGGGCAATCAGCCCCAGCATTTT.

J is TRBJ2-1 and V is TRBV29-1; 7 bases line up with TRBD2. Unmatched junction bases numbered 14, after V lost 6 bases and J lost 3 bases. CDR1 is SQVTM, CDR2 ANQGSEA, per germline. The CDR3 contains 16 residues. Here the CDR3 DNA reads TGCAGCGTCGCCCGGCGAACTAGCGCTTACTACAATGAGCAGTTCTTC. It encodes CSVARRTSAYYNEQFF.

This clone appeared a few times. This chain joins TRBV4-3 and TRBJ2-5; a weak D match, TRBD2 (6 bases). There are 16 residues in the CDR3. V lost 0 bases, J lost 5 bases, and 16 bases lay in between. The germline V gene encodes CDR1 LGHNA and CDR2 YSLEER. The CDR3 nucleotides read TGCGCCAGCAGCCAAGAGGTCTCGAGGGCGGGGGAGACCCAGTACTTC. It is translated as CASSQEVSRAGETQYF.

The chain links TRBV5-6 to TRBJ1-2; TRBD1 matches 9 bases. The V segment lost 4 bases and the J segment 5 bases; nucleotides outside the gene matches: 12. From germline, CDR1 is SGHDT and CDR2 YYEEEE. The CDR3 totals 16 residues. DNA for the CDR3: TGTGCCAGCAGCCTGGGGACAGGGTCGGGGGTGTATGGCTACACCTTC. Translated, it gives CASSLGTGSGVYGYTF.

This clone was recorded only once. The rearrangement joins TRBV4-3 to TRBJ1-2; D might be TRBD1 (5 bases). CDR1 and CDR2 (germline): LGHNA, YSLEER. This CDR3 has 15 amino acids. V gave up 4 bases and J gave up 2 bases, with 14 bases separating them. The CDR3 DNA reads TGCGCCAGCAGCCTAGGGGATAAGGCCAACTATGGCTACACCTTC. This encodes CASSLGDKANYGYTF.

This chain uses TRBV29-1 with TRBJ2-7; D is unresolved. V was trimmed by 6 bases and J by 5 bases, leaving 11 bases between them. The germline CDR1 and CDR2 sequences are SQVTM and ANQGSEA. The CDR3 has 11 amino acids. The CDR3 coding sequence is TGCAGCGTAGGTCGAAAGGACGAGCAGTACTTC. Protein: CSVGRKDEQYF.

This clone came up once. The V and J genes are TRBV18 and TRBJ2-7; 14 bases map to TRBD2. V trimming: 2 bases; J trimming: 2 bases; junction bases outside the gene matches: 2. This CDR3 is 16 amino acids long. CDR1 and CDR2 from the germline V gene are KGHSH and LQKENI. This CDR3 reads CASSPKTSGGAYEQYF. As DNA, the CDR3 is TGTGCCAGCTCACCAAAGACTAGCGGGGGGGCCTACGAGCAGTACTTC.

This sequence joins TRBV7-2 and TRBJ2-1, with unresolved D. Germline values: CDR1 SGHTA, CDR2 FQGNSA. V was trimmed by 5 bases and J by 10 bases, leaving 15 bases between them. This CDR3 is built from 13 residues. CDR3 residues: CASSTGPAREQFF. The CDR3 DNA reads TGTGCCAGCAGCACCGGGCCCGCTCGGGAGCAGTTCTTC. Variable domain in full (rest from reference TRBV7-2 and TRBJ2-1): GAGVSQSPSNKVTEKGKDVELRCDPISGHTALYWYRQSLGQGLEFLIYFQGNSAPDKSGLPSDRFSAERTGGSVSTLTIQRTQQEDSAVYLCASSTGPAREQFFGPGTRLTVL.